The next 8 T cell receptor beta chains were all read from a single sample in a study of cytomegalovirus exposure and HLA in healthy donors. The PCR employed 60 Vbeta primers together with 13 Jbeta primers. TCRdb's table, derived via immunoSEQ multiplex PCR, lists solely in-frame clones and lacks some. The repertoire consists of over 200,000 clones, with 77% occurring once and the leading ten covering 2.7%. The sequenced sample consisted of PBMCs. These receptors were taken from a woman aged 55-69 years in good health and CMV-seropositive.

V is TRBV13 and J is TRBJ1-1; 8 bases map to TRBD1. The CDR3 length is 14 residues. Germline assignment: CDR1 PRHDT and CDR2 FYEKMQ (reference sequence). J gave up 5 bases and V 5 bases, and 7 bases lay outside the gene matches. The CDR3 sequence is CASSRQGAYTEAFF. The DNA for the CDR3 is TGTGCCAGCAGCCGGCAGGGGGCTTATACTGAAGCTTTCTTT.

The CDR3 DNA reads TGTGCCAGCAGTGAAGCATTTTGGGACTCCACAGATACGCAGTATTTT. It is translated as CASSEAFWDSTDTQYF. This sequence joins TRBV2 and TRBJ2-3; D might be TRBD2 (6 bases). This CDR3 has 16 amino acids. Trimming removed 0 bases at V and 2 bases at J, with 12 bases between. Germline V gene lookup returns CDR1 SNHLY and CDR2 FYNNEI.

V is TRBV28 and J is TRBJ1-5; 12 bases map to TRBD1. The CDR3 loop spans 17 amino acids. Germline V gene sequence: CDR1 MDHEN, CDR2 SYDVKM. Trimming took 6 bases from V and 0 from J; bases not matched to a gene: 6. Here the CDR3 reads CASRSGTGGPSNQPQHF. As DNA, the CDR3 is TGTGCCAGCAGGTCCGGGACAGGGGGCCCTAGCAATCAGCCCCAGCATTTT.

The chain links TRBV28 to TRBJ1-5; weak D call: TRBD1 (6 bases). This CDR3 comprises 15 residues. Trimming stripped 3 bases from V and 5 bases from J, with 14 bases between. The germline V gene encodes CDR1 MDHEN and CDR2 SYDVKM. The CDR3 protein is CASSFWQGRHQPQHF. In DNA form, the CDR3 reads TGTGCCAGCAGTTTTTGGCAGGGGAGACATCAGCCCCAGCATTTT.

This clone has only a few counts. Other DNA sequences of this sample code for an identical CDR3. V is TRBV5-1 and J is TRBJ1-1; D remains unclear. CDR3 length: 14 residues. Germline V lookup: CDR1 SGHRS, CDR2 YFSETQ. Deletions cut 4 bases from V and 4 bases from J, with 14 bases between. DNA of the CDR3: TGCGCCAGCAGCCCGAGCACCGGAGGCACTGAAGCTTTCTTT. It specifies CASSPSTGGTEAFF.

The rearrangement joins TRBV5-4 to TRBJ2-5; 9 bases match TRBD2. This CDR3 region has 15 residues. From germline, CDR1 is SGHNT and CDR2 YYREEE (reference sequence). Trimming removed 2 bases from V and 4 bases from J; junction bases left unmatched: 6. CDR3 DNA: TGTGCCAGCAGCTTAAGGACTAGCGCTGGAGAGACCCAGTACTTC. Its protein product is CASSLRTSAGETQYF.

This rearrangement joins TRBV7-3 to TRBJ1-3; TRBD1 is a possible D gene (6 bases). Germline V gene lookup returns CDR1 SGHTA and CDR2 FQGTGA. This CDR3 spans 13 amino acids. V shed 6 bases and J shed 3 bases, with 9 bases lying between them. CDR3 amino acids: CASRTGNGNTIYF. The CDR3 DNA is TGTGCCAGCAGGACAGGCAATGGAAACACCATATATTTT.

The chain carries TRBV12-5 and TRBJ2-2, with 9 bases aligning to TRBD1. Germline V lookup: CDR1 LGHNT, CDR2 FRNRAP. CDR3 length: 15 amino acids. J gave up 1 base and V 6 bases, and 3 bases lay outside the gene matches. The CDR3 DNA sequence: TGTGCTAGTGGCGCGGGACAGGGGAACACCGGGGAGCTGTTTTTT. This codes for CASGAGQGNTGELFF.